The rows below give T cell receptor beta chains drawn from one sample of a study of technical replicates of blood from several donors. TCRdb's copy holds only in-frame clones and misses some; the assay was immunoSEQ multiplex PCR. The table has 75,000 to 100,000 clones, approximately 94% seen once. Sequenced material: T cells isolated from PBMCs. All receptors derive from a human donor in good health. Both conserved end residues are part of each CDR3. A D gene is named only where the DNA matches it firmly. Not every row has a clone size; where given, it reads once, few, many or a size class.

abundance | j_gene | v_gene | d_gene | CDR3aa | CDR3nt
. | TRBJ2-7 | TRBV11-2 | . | CASSLYNEQYF | TGTGCCAGCAGCCTGTATAACGAGCAGTACTTC
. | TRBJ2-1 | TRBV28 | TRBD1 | CASRGTVDEQFF | TGTGCCAGCAGGGGGACAGTGGATGAGCAGTTCTTC
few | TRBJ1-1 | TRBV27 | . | CASSRDSWRTTEAFF | TGTGCCAGCAGTAGGGACTCATGGAGGACCACTGAAGCTTTCTTT
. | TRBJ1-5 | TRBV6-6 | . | CASSSTGSNQPQHF | TGTGCCAGCAGTTCGACAGGTAGCAATCAGCCCCAGCATTTT
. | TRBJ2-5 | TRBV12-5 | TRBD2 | CASGLGLAGGMPQYF | TGTGCTAGTGGTTTGGGACTAGCGGGGGGGATGCCCCAGTACTTC
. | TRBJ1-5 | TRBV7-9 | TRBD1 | CASSFIGTEDQPQHF | TGTGCCAGCAGCTTTATTGGGACAGAAGATCAGCCCCAGCATTTT
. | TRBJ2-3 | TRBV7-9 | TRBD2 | CASSLGLAGTTDTQYF | TGTGCCAGCAGCCTAGGACTAGCGGGAACCACAGATACGCAGTATTTT
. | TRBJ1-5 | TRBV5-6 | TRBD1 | CASSTLRTGRGQPQHF | TGTGCCAGCAGCACACTAAGGACAGGGAGGGGTCAGCCCCAGCATTTT
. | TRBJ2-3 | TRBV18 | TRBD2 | CASPAGTRPDTQYF | TGTGCCAGCCCAGCCGGGACTAGACCAGATACGCAGTATTTT
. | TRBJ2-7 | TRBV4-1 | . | CASSQDTSGPGVHYEQYF | TGCGCCAGCAGCCAAGACACGTCCGGGCCGGGAGTCCACTACGAGCAGTACTTC
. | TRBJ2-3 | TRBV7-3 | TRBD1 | CASSPQGAGTDTQYF | TGTGCCAGCAGCCCCCAGGGGGCTGGCACAGATACGCAGTATTTT
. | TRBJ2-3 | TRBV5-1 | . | CASSYQSTDTQYF | TGCGCCAGCAGCTATCAAAGCACAGATACGCAGTATTTT
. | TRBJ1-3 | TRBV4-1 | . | CASSQVGGHSGNTIYF | TGCGCCAGCAGCCAGGTTGGCGGTCACTCTGGAAACACCATATATTTT
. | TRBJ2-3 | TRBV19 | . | CASSRSLTRSVTDTQYF | TGTGCCAGTAGTAGATCCCTGACGCGGAGTGTCACAGATACGCAGTATTTT
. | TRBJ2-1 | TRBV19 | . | CASRGGSTTGNEQFF | TGTGCCAGTAGGGGCGGCAGCACCACGGGGAATGAGCAGTTCTTC
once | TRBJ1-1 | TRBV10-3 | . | CAIGKQGNTEAFF | TGTGCCATCGGCAAACAGGGCAACACTGAAGCTTTCTTT
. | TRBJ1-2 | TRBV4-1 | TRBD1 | CASSQYYLTGADYGYTF | TGCGCCAGCAGCCAGTACTACCTGACAGGGGCCGACTATGGCTACACCTTC
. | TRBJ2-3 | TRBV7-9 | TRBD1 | CASSLVAGQGTQYF | TGTGCCAGCAGTCTAGTCGCCGGACAGGGCACGCAGTATTTT
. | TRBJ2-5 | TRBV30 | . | CAWSRTSRDETQYF | TGTGCCTGGAGTCGAACTAGCCGCGACGAGACCCAGTACTTC
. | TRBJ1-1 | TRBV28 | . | CASSLVQMNTEAFF | TGTGCCAGCAGTTTAGTTCAGATGAACACTGAAGCTTTCTTT
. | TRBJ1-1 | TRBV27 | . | CASSLSRWGGNTEAFF | TGTGCCAGCAGTCTATCCCGCTGGGGAGGAAACACTGAAGCTTTCTTT
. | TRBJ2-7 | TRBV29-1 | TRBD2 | CSVEGLANRVNYEQYF | TGCAGCGTTGAAGGACTAGCTAATCGTGTTAACTACGAGCAGTACTTC
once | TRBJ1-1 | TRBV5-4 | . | CASSAFSGSNEAFF | TGTGCCAGCAGCGCCTTTTCGGGATCGAATGAAGCTTTCTTT
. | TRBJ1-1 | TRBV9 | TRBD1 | CASSGDGQGGTEAFF | TGTGCCAGCAGCGGGGACGGACAGGGCGGCACTGAAGCTTTCTTT
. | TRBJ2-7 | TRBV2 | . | CASSDPPRYEQYF | TGTGCCAGCAGTGACCCCCCCCGCTACGAGCAGTACTTC
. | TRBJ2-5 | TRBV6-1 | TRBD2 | CASSEVLRGQETQYF | TGTGCCAGCAGTGAGGTCCTGCGGGGGCAAGAGACCCAGTACTTC
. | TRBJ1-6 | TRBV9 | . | CASSVGGFGRPLHF | TGTGCCAGCAGCGTAGGAGGGTTCGGTAGACCCCTCCACTTT
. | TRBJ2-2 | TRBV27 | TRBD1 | CASSTSGTGKTGELFF | TGTGCCAGCAGTACATCCGGGACAGGGAAAACCGGGGAGCTGTTTTTT
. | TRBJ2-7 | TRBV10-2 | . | CASSEYLDTYEQYF | TGCGCCAGCAGTGAGTATTTAGATACCTACGAGCAGTACTTC
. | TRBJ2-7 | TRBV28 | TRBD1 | CASSAYATGPNGEQYF | TGTGCCAGCAGTGCCTACGCGACAGGGCCTAATGGCGAGCAGTACTTC
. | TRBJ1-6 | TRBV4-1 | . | CASSQDRGGSSNSPLHF | TGCGCCAGCAGCCAAGATAGGGGGGGCTCCAGCAATTCACCCCTCCACTTT
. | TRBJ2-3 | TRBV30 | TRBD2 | CAWRYGSGGADTQYF | TGTGCCTGGAGGTACGGTAGCGGGGGGGCAGATACGCAGTATTTT
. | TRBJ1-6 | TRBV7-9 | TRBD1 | CASSAPGQGTSPLHF | TGTGCCAGCAGCGCCCCCGGACAGGGGACTTCACCCCTCCACTTT
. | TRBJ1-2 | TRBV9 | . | CASGAGGYTF | TGTGCCAGCGGCGCGGGAGGCTACACCTTC
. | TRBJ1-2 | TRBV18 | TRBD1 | CASSPGSGTGAYTF | TGTGCCAGCTCACCGGGTTCCGGGACAGGAGCCTACACCTTC
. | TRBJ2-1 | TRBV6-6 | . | CASNRGISYNEQFF | TGTGCCAGCAACCGCGGGATCTCCTACAATGAGCAGTTCTTC
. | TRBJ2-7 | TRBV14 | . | CASSRGGVSYEQYF | TGTGCCAGCAGCCGGGGCGGGGTCTCCTACGAGCAGTACTTC
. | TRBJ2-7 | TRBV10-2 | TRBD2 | CASSVASGAYEQYF | TGCGCCAGCAGTGTGGCTAGCGGGGCCTACGAGCAGTACTTC
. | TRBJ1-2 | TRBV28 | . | CASSQSDSRNSNYGYTF | TGTGCCAGCAGTCAATCCGACAGCCGTAACTCTAACTATGGCTACACCTTC
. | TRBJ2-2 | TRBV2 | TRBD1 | CASTDRVTGELFF | TGTGCCAGCACAGACAGGGTCACCGGGGAGCTGTTTTTT
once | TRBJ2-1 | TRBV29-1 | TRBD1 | CSVRNRQGSNEQFF | TGCAGCGTACGTAACCGACAGGGGTCTAATGAGCAGTTCTTC
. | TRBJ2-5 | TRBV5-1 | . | CASSPRGLRKNQETQYF | TGCGCCAGCAGCCCTCGAGGCCTAAGGAAAAACCAAGAGACCCAGTACTTC
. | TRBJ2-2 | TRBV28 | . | CASTGYAAPITNTGELFF | TGTGCCAGCACGGGGTATGCGGCCCCAATAACCAACACCGGGGAGCTGTTTTTT
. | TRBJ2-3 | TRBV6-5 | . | CASRDSSDTQYF | TGTGCCAGCAGGGACAGTTCAGATACGCAGTATTTT
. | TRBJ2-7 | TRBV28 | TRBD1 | CASRSRDRAYEQYF | TGTGCCAGCAGGTCACGGGACAGAGCCTACGAGCAGTACTTC
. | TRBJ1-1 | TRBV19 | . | CASSIAGDGSSAEAFF | TGTGCCAGTAGTATAGCTGGAGATGGTAGTTCGGCTGAAGCTTTCTTT
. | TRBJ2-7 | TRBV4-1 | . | CASSRLGAEQYF | TGCGCCAGCAGCCGATTAGGGGCCGAGCAGTACTTC
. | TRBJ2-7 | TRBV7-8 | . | CASRINSLSYEQYF | TGTGCCAGCAGAATAAACTCTCTCTCCTACGAGCAGTACTTC
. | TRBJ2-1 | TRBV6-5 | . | CASRGGLPSYNEQFF | TGTGCCAGCAGGGGCGGGCTTCCCTCCTACAATGAGCAGTTCTTC
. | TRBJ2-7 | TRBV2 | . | CASSAGGMGSYEQYF | TGTGCCAGCAGTGCCGGGGGTATGGGTTCCTACGAGCAGTACTTC
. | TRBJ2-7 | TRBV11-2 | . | CASSYFYEQYF | TGTGCCAGCAGCTACTTTTACGAGCAGTACTTC
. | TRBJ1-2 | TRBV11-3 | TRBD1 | CASSSGQGVINYGYTF | TGTGCCAGCAGCTCCGGACAGGGGGTAATTAACTATGGCTACACCTTC
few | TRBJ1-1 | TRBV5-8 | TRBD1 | CASSQNTGTGTTEAFF | TGTGCCAGCAGCCAAAATACCGGGACAGGGACCACTGAAGCTTTCTTT
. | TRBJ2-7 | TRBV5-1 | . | CASSPGTPYEQYF | TGCGCCAGCAGCCCCGGGACACCCTACGAGCAGTACTTC
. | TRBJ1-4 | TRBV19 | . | CASSMGTVRAEKLFF | TGTGCCAGTAGTATGGGAACAGTGCGGGCTGAAAAACTGTTTTTT